Sequencing of this T cell receptor beta chain was carried out in a study of Ad26.COV2.S vaccination and SARS-CoV-2 variants. Study background: By the intramuscular route, Ad26.COV2.S was given once, or twice 56 days apart. The study, taken as a whole, reports: Those who received the vaccine showed greater spike-specific TCR breadth than those given placebo. There was reportedly substantial breadth in spike-specific CD8+ and CD4+ T cell responses after vaccination.

To note about this clone: As yet, its antigen is unknown.

Looked up from germline, CDR1 is SQVTM and CDR2 is ANQGSEA. This CDR3 region has 12 residues. The germline V and J ends were trimmed by 6 bases and 4 bases, with 10 bases remaining between them. Treatment noted: roughly 19 received Ad26.COV2.S at low or high dose, single or two shots; about 5 received placebo; per-sample allocation not given. Material that was analyzed had been drawn on day 63 after the first vaccine or placebo injection. TCRdb's table, derived via immunoSEQ multiplex PCR, lists solely in-frame clones and lacks some. Among roughly 700,000 clones listed, roughly 90% were seen once. The receptor's source is a person aged 18-65 years who received the Ad26.COV2.S COVID-19 vaccine or a placebo. This rearrangement joins TRBV29-1 to TRBJ2-1; the D gene is possibly TRBD1 (6 bases). The specimen was peripheral blood, collected in a trial of Ad26.COV2.S vaccine versus placebo. The CDR3 region has the DNA TGCAGCGTGGAACAGGGTTACAATGAGCAGTTCTTC. Its translation is CSVEQGYNEQFF.